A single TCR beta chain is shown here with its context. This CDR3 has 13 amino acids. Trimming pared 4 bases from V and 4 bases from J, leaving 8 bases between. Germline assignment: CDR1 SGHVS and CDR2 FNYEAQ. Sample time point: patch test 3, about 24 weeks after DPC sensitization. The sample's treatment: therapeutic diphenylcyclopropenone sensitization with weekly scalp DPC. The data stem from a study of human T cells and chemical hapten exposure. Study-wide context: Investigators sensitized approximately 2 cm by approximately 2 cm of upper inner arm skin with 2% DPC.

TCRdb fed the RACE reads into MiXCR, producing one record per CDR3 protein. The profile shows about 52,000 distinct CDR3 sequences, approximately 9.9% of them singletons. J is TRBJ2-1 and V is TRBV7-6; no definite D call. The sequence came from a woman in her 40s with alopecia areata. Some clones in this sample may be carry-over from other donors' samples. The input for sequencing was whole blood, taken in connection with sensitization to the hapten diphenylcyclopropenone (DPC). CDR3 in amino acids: CASSYQSYNEQFF. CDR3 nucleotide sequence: TGTGCCAGCAGCTACCAGAGTTACAATGAGCAGTTCTTC. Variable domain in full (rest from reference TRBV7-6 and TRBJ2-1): GAGVSQSPRYKVTKRGQDVALRCDPISGHVSLYWYRQALGQGPEFLTYFNYEAQQDKSGLPNDRFSAERPEGSISTLTIQRTEQRDSAMYRCASSYQSYNEQFFGPGTRLTVL.